Sequencing of this T cell receptor (beta chain) was carried out in a study of blood T cell repertoires in COVID-19 (dated by TCRdb to about 2020). Broadly, across the study: Collaborator samples came from the United States, Italy and Spain and covered acute and convalescent phases of COVID-19. A freely available public database, intended as a resource for researchers studying the immune response to SARS-CoV-2, is where the repertoires were released. Where HLA class I and class II types were available, the types were taken from metadata supplied by the sample provider, not from assay-based typing. The prospective study material was composed of cDNA or gDNA derived from T cells, B-cell-depleted T cells, or PBMCs. Nearly every sample came with metadata listing a de-identified subject ID, COVID-19 status, age in years and sex. The dataset comprised deeply sampled blood TCRbeta repertoires from subjects exposed to, actively infected with, or recovered from COVID-19. Samples were obtained from the ongoing ImmuneRACE study (first 160 participants) and from approximately 1,200 subjects provided by 6 global collaborators. Study-wide conclusions, independent of this receptor: Clinical and demographic metadata were provided uncurated, with the amount varying by source and participant.

Including cysteine and phenylalanine, the CDR3 has 14 amino acids. The sequence is cut down to CDR3 DNA, 42 bases in frame from base 1. Based on the germline V gene, the CDR1 and CDR2 sequences are KGHSH and LQKENI. V is pared back by 3 bases and J by 4 bases, with 9 bases lying between the germline termini. TCRbeta CDR3 regions were amplified from genomic DNA using the immunoSEQ Assay, a bias-controlled multiplex PCR. On the study's bioinformatics: The number of nucleated cells in each sample was estimated by amplification of reference gene primers within the assay. To quantify the absolute abundance of each unique TCRbeta CDR3 rearrangement, sequence reads were collapsed and filtered. For each sample, productive Simpson clonality was calculated as the square root of Simpson's diversity index across productive rearrangements. Here the immuneACCESS table is served through TCRdb, limited to in-frame sequences with V and J called. Missing clones are a known gap in these copies; in checked studies unresolved V genes cover under half, and the rest lacks a known reason. V, J and clone size reflect that table, while D and trimming were determined from the DNA. The sample table holds approximately 88,000 clones, of which 75% to 90% were seen once. Clones ranked in the top ten supply around 15% of the sample.

Whole blood was collected in K2EDTA tubes by collaborating institutions according to the institutions' own protocols. For TCRbeta analysis, collaborators shipped samples in one of three forms: frozen whole blood, isolated PBMCs, or DNA extracted from either of those sample types. On this clone: Its target antigen remains unknown. The input lacks base qualities; no much larger clone sits a single base away.

The chain is assembled from TRBV18 and TRBJ2-2; TRBD2 is a weak D gene call, 6 bases matching. This sequence was found in a male donor with acute or convalescent COVID-19. The sample was peripheral blood. The CDR3 protein sequence reads: CASSPTRSTGELFF. The DNA sequence is given as TGTGCCAGCTCACCGACTAGGTCCACCGGGGAGCTGTTTTTT.